This T cell receptor beta chain appears in the sequencing data of a study of T cell clones after liver transplantation. On the study more broadly: A pre-transplant mixed lymphocyte reaction with TCRbeta sequencing defined graft-donor-reactive clones followed in post-transplant blood.

The table came from immunoSEQ multiplex PCR; TCRdb's copy has only in-frame clones and leaves some out. Of 75,000 to 100,000 clones listed, 65% to 85% are singletons. Study-wide results and caveats: In a couple of subjects, few donor cells limited the measurable donor-reactive repertoire.

This CDR3 region has 15 residues. The V and J ends lost 6 bases and 6 bases, in that order; junction bases with no gene match: 10. Looked up from germline, CDR1 is SNHLY and CDR2 is FYNNEI. As for this clone: Its specificity is unknown.

The source of this sequence is a human patient who received a liver transplant. Some T cells may be graft donor cells. The chain has TRBV2 and TRBJ1-5; TRBD1 matches 8 bases. Sequenced material: CD4+ T cells from blood, taken just over 45 months after liver transplant. Written as DNA, the CDR3 is TGTGCCAGCAGCCCGGACAGGGCCTACGGTCAGCCCCAGCATTTT. Its translation: CASSPDRAYGQPQHF.